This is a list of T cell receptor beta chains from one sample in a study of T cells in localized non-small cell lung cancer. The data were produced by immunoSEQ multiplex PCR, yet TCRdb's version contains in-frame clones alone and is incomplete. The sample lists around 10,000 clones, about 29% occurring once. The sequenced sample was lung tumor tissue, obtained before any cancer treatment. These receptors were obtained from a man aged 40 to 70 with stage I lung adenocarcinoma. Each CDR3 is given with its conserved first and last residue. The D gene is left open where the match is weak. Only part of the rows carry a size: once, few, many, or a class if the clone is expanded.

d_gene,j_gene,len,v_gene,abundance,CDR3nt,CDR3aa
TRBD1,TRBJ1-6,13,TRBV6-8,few,TGTGCCAGTCGACAGGGACATAATTCACCCCTCCACTTT,CASRQGHNSPLHF
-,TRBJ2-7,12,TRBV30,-,TGTGCCTGGACGACAGGGAGGCGCGAGCAGTACTTC,CAWTTGRREQYF
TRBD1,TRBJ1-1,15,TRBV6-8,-,TGTGCCAGCAGTTACTCTCCAGGGGGGAACACTGAAGCTTTCTTT,CASSYSPGGNTEAFF
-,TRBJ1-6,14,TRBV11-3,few,TGTGCCAGCAACCTCCGGGGGCCCGGGGTAGGACTCCACTTT,CASNLRGPGVGLHF
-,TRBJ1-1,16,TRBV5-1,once,TGCGCCAGCAGCTCCTTAAAAACCGAGCTGAACACTGAAGCTTTCTTT,CASSSLKTELNTEAFF
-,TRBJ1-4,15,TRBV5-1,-,TGCGCCAGCAGCTTGCAGGGGACCCGCCGGGAAAAACTGTTTTTT,CASSLQGTRREKLFF
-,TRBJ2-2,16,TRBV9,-,TGTGCCAGCAGCGGTACAGGTTCCACGAACACCGGGGAGCTGTTTTTT,CASSGTGSTNTGELFF
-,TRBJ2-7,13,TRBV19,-,TGTGCCAGTAGTATAATTAGGGAAGGCGAGCAGTACTTC,CASSIIREGEQYF
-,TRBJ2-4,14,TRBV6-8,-,TGTGCCAGCAGTGATTGGAAGGTTGGAAACATTCAGTACTTC,CASSDWKVGNIQYF
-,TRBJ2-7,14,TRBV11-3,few,TGTGCCAGCAGCTTATGGGTCCAGTCGCAGGAGCAGTACTTC,CASSLWVQSQEQYF
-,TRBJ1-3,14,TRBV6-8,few,TGTGCCAGCAGTTACTCGCCAGCTGGAAACACCATATATTTT,CASSYSPAGNTIYF
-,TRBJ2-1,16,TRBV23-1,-,TGCGCCAGCAGACTACGGCCGTGGCGGGTGGACAATGAGCAGTTCTTC,CASRLRPWRVDNEQFF
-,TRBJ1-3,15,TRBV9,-,TGTGCCAGCAGCGTAGTCGGTAGCTCTGGAAACACCATATATTTT,CASSVVGSSGNTIYF
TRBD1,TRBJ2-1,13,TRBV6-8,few,TGTGCCAGCAGCGGGACAGGGGGCAATGAGCAGTTCTTC,CASSGTGGNEQFF
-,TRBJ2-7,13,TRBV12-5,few,TGTGCTAGTGGTTCGCTTTCGGAGGGCGAGCAGTACTTC,CASGSLSEGEQYF
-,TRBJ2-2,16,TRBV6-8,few,TGTGCCAGCAGCCGCCCAATGGGGTCCAGGGCCGGGGAGCTGTTTTTT,CASSRPMGSRAGELFF
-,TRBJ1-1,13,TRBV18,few,TGTGCCAGCTCACCACAGGGTAACACTGAAGCTTTCTTT,CASSPQGNTEAFF
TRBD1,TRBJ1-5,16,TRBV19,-,TGTGCCAGTATGGGAGGGGGCGTATTTCCCGATCAGCCCCAGCATTTT,CASMGGGVFPDQPQHF
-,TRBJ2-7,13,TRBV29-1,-,TGCAGCGTTGAAGGGCAGACAGGAGCCGAGCAGTACTTC,CSVEGQTGAEQYF
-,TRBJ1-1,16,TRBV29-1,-,TGCAGCGTTGAAGATTCTCTGGCGCGGGGGGGAACTGAAGCTTTCTTT,CSVEDSLARGGTEAFF
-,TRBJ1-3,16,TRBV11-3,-,TGTGCCAGCAGCTTATCAGGGTCCATGTCTGGAAACACCATATATTTT,CASSLSGSMSGNTIYF
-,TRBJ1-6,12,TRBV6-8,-,TGTGCCAGCACCGCGACAGTTTCACCCCTCCACTTT,CASTATVSPLHF
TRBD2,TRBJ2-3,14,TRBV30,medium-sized,TGTGCCTGGAGTGGAGCGGGGCTTCGTGATACGCAGTATTTT,CAWSGAGLRDTQYF
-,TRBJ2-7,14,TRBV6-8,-,TGTGCCAGCAGTTACTCCGGAGGGTACTACGAGCAGTACTTC,CASSYSGGYYEQYF
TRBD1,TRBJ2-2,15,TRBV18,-,TGTGCCAACCTCCCGGACAGGGCTACCACCGGGGAGCTGTTTTTT,CANLPDRATTGELFF
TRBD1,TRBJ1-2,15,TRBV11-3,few,TGTGCCAGCAGCCCACCGACAGGGCTTGCCTATGGCTACACCTTC,CASSPPTGLAYGYTF
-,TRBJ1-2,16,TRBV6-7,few,TGTGCCAGCGGTTCCGACCCGGGGGGTGGTGGCTATGGCTACACCTTC,CASGSDPGGGGYGYTF
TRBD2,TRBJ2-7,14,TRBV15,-,TGTGCCACCAGCAGAGATTCGGGGGGCTACGAGCAGTACTTC,CATSRDSGGYEQYF